This record covers a single T cell receptor (beta chain). What it recognizes is unknown. These data originate in a study of T-cell reconstitution after alpha-beta-depleted transplantation in children. Study-wide results and limits: Where some patients showed high TCRbeta diversity at day 60, it came from recipient T cells and thymic progenitors that had survived. T-cell counts and diversity at one year following transplant were attributed mainly to newly produced T cells. By about two months after transplant, alpha-beta T cells reportedly arose from several hundred graft clones that had expanded.

Germline trimming cut 7 bases from V and 1 base from J; bases unmatched to any gene: 16. Germline lookup yields CDR1 DFQATT and CDR2 SNEGSKA (reference sequence). This CDR3 is 16 amino acids long. Unique molecular identifiers were incorporated when the TCRbeta library was constructed. MiXCR was run by TCRdb on the PCR reads, yielding one entry per CDR3 protein. The sample lists 440,000 or so distinct CDR3 sequences; about 40% were seen once. The sample here was PBMCs, taken before TCRalphabeta/CD19-depleted stem cell transplant. The chain is built from TRBV20-1 and TRBJ2-7; 7 nucleotides align to TRBD2. This TCR derives from a girl under 10 years old with aplastic anemia, due to receive a stem cell transplant. The CDR3 spells CSGIAGPSRRSYEQYF. DNA for the CDR3: TGCAGTGGAATAGCGGGCCCATCCAGACGGTCCTACGAGCAGTACTTC.